This record looks at one T cell receptor beta chain sequence and its context. The antigen is undetermined. J gave up 5 bases and V 9 bases, and 5 bases lay outside the gene matches. CDR3 size: 13 residues. The germline CDR1 and CDR2 sequences are MNHNS and SASEGT. This sample stems from a study of beta chain features in type 1 diabetes. Study results and limitations: Within each of all four CD4+ subsets, Type 1 diabetes patients had TCRB CDR3s that were moderately but significantly shorter.

Expressed TCRB transcripts were sequenced because the entire RNA isolate underwent reverse transcription. The method was immunoSEQ multiplex PCR; TCRdb's version includes in-frame clones alone and lacks a portion of them. The repertoire has about 70,000 clones, about 48% of them found once; the top ten carry around 0.7%. Sequenced input: central memory CD4+ T cells from blood. This sequence originates from a man between 25 and 39 years old with type 1 diabetes. The chain links TRBV6-1 to TRBJ1-5, with 9 bases fitting TRBD1. The DNA of the CDR3 is TGTGCCAGTGGACAGGGGAGGGATCAGCCCCAGCATTTT. It specifies CASGQGRDQPQHF.